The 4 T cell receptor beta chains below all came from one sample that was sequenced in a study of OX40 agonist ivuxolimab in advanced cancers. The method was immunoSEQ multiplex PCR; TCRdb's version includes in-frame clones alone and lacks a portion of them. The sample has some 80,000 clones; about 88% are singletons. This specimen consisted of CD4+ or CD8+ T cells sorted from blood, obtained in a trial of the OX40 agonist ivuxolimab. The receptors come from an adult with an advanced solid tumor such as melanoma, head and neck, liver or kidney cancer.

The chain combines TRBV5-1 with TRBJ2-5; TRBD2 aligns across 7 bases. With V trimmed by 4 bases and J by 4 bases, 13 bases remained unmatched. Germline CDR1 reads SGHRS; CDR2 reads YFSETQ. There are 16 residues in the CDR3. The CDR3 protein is CASSRLGGSGVETQYF. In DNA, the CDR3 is TGCGCCAGCAGCAGACTGGGAGGGTCAGGAGTAGAGACCCAGTACTTC.

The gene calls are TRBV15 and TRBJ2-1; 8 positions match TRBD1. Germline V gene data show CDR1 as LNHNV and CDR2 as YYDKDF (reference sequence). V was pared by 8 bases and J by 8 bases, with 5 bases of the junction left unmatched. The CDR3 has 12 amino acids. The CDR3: CATGQGGHEQFF. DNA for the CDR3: TGTGCCACCGGACAGGGCGGTCATGAGCAGTTCTTC.

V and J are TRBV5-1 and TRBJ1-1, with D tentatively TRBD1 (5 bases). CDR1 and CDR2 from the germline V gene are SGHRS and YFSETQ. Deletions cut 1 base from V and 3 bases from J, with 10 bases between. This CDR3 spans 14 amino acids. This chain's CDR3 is CASSLWGGDTEAFF. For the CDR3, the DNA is TGCGCCAGCAGCTTGTGGGGAGGGGACACTGAAGCTTTCTTT.

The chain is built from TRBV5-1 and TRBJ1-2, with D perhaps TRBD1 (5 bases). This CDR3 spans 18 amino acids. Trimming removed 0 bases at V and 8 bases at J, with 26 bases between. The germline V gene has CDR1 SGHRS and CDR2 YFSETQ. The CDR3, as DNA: TGCGCCAGCAGCTTGGGACCAACCGGACAAGGATGGGGTGACGGCTACACCTTC. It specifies CASSLGPTGQGWGDGYTF.